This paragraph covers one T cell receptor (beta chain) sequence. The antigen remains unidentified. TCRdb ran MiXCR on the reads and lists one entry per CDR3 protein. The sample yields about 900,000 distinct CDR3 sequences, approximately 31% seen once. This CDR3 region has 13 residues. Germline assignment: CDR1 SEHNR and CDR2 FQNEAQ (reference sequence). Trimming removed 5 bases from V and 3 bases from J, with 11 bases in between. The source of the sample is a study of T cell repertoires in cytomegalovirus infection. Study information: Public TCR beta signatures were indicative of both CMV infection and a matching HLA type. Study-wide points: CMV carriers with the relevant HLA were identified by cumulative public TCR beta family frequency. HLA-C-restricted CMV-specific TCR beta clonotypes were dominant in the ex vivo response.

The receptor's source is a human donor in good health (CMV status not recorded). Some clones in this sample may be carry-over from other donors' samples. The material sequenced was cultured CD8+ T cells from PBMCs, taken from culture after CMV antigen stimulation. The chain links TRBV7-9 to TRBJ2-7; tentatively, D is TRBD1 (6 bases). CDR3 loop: CASSTRDNYEQYF. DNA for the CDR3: TGTGCCAGCAGCACCCGGGACAACTACGAGCAGTACTTC.